Listed here are 24 T cell receptor beta chains from one sample, sequenced in a study of T cell responses to AZD1222 COVID-19 vaccine. Profiled with immunoSEQ multiplex PCR; TCRdb holds only in-frame clones, not every one. The sample has about 47,000 clones, 65% to 80% seen once. Here the sequenced sample was peripheral blood, taken on day 0 of MenACWY control vaccination. The receptors originated from an adult in good health.

This clone was recorded once. This chain joins TRBV5-1 and TRBJ1-1, with D unresolved. CDR3 length equals 13 residues. V gave up 0 bases and J gave up 4 bases, with 7 bases separating them. CDR1 is SGHRS and CDR2 is YFSETQ in the germline V gene. The CDR3 sequence: CASSLELRTEAFF. In DNA form, the CDR3 reads TGCGCCAGCAGCTTGGAGCTCCGCACTGAAGCTTTCTTT.

V gene TRBV5-1 combines with J gene TRBJ2-3, with D perhaps TRBD1 (5 bases). The length of the CDR3 is 14 residues. Trimming removed 0 bases at V and 4 bases at J, with 9 bases between. CDR1 and CDR2 from the germline V gene are SGHRS and YFSETQ. The CDR3 region has the DNA TGCGCCAGCAGCTTGGAGGCAGGGTCAGATACGCAGTATTTT. Translating it yields CASSLEAGSDTQYF.

Only a few counts were recorded for this clone. The genes are TRBV28 and TRBJ1-2; D is unclear. The germline V and J ends were trimmed by 5 bases and 0 bases, with 10 bases remaining between them. This CDR3 contains 14 residues. Germline lookup yields CDR1 MDHEN and CDR2 SYDVKM. In DNA form, the CDR3 reads TGTGCCAGCAGTCCGACGGGGTCTAACTATGGCTACACCTTC. Its translation is CASSPTGSNYGYTF.

The rearrangement links TRBV30 to TRBJ2-3, with unresolved D. The CDR3 extends over 14 amino acids. Germline V CDR1 and CDR2: GTSNPN, SVGIG (reference sequence). V was clipped by 1 base and J by 4 bases, with 12 bases between them. The CDR3 DNA reads TGTGCCTGGAGTGGATCGTGGGTAGCAGATACGCAGTATTTT. Its translation: CAWSGSWVADTQYF.

The rearrangement links TRBV7-9 to TRBJ1-5; 10 bases line up with TRBD1. Unmatched junction bases numbered 12, after V lost 5 bases and J lost 5 bases. From germline, CDR1 is SEHNR and CDR2 FQNEAQ (reference sequence). CDR3 length equals 17 residues. CDR3 sequence reads: CASSRGGQGISYQPQHF. DNA of the CDR3: TGTGCCAGCAGCCGCGGGGGACAGGGGATCTCTTATCAGCCCCAGCATTTT. Variable domain in full (rest from reference TRBV7-9 and TRBJ1-5): DTGVSQNPRHKITKRGQNVTFRCDPISEHNRLYWYRQTLGQGPEFLTYFQNEAQLEKSRLLSDRFSAERPKGSFSTLEIQRTEQGDSAMYLCASSRGGQGISYQPQHFGDGTRLSIL.

The J gene is TRBJ1-1, the V gene TRBV5-1; weak D call: TRBD1 (6 bases). The V end was cut by 0 bases, the J end by 5 bases, with 14 bases between. The CDR3 has 15 residues. Germline CDR1 is SGHRS and CDR2 is YFSETQ. The CDR3 DNA reads as TGCGCCAGCAGCTTGGCGGGGGGCGAGTGGACTGAAGCTTTCTTT. Translation gives CASSLAGGEWTEAFF.

The rearrangement joins TRBV5-1 to TRBJ2-6; 12 nucleotides line up with TRBD2. With 6 bases clipped from V and 0 bases from J, the junction kept 13 bases outside the gene matches. The germline gives CDR1 SGHRS, CDR2 YFSETQ. This CDR3 contains 20 residues. The CDR3 DNA reads TGCGCCAGCACCGAAACTCTAACTAGCGGGAGGCCCTCTGGGGCCAACGTCCTGACTTTC. This gives the protein CASTETLTSGRPSGANVLTF.

This clone was observed a few times. Here the CDR3 DNA reads TGTGCCAGCTCACCTACAGGGGACCCTGGCTACACCTTC. As protein: CASSPTGDPGYTF. The gene calls are TRBV18 and TRBJ1-2; 7 bases match TRBD1. V shed 3 bases, J shed 7 bases, and the junction held 5 bases outside the gene matches. Germline CDR1 reads KGHSH; CDR2 reads LQKENI. This CDR3 region has 13 residues.

The chain has TRBV6-6 and TRBJ2-1; 9 nucleotides align to TRBD2. The CDR3 totals 14 residues. Trimming cost V 5 bases and J 9 bases; bases outside gene matches: 8. Germline loops: CDR1 MNHNY, CDR2 SVGAGI (reference sequence). The CDR3 reads CASSQSGRTAEQFF. CDR3 bases: TGTGCCAGCAGTCAAAGCGGGAGGACGGCTGAGCAGTTCTTC.

The rearrangement links TRBV18 to TRBJ1-5, with a tentative D call TRBD1 (5 bases). The CDR3 is 18 amino acids. V lost 0 bases to trimming and J lost 1 base, with 16 bases between them. Germline V CDR1 and CDR2: KGHSH, LQKENI. This chain's CDR3 is CASSPPVQGDMSNQPQHF. For the CDR3, the DNA is TGTGCCAGCTCACCACCTGTCCAGGGCGATATGAGCAATCAGCCCCAGCATTTT.

The V gene is TRBV9, the J gene TRBJ2-3; TRBD2 matches 8 bases. The ends lost 0 bases at V and 3 bases at J; junction bases unmatched: 9. The CDR3 length is 17 residues. Germline V gene sequence: CDR1 SGDLS, CDR2 YYNGEE. Here the CDR3 DNA reads TGTGCCAGCAGCGTAGAGGGCAGCGGGGGATTGACAGATACGCAGTATTTT. Amino acids: CASSVEGSGGLTDTQYF.

J is TRBJ1-6 and V is TRBV30, with TRBD1 identical over 8 bases. Germline-derived CDR1 and CDR2 are GTSNPN and SVGIG (reference sequence). Germline trimming cut 3 bases from V and 7 bases from J; bases unmatched to any gene: 8. The length of the CDR3 is 15 residues. CDR3 bases: TGTGCCTGGAGCGGGCAGGGGGCGTTGAATTCACCCCTCCACTTT. Protein: CAWSGQGALNSPLHF.

The chain joins TRBV6-1 to TRBJ1-2, with a possible D match to TRBD1 (6 bases). V lost 0 bases and J 2 bases, leaving 25 bases between the germline ends. The CDR3 is made up of 20 amino acids. The germline V gene encodes CDR1 MNHNS and CDR2 SASEGT. The chain's CDR3 is CASSEALGGARPFSNYGYTF. Written as DNA, the CDR3 is TGTGCCAGCAGTGAAGCCCTGGGGGGGGCGCGACCTTTTTCCAACTATGGCTACACCTTC.

This chain links TRBV29-1 with TRBJ1-2, with D perhaps matching TRBD1 (6 bases). Germline V CDR1 and CDR2: SQVTM, ANQGSEA. The CDR3 extends over 17 amino acids. The germline V and J ends were trimmed by 6 bases and 0 bases, with 23 bases remaining between them. The CDR3 here is CSVAPSTGEASNYGYTF. For the CDR3, the DNA is TGCAGCGTCGCCCCCTCGACAGGCGAAGCCTCTAACTATGGCTACACCTTC. Supplemented by reference TRBV29-1 and TRBJ1-2, the full variable domain reads SAVISQKPSRDICQRGTSLTIQCQVDSQVTMMFWYRQQPGQSLTLIATANQGSEATYESGFVIDKFPISRPNLTFSTLTVSNMSPEDSSIYLCSVAPSTGEASNYGYTFGSGTRLTVV.

This clone was picked up one time. The genes are TRBV3-1 (or the pseudogene TRBV3-2) and TRBJ1-2; D is uncertain. Germline CDR1 LGHDT, CDR2 YNNKEL (reference sequence). The CDR3 has 13 amino acids. V lost 5 bases to trimming and J lost 2 bases, with 9 bases between them. CDR3 sequence reads: CASSLARNYGYTF. The CDR3 DNA reads TGTGCCAGCAGCTTAGCGAGGAACTATGGCTACACCTTC.

The chain is built from TRBV18 and TRBJ1-1; a weak D match, TRBD1 (6 bases). This CDR3 contains 16 residues. Germline V CDR1 and CDR2: KGHSH, LQKENI. The V gene lost 8 bases and the J gene lost 2 bases, with 21 bases spanning the gap. CDR3 in amino acids: CASQKKGMGGNTEAFF. CDR3 in DNA: TGTGCCAGCCAGAAAAAGGGGATGGGGGGCAACACTGAAGCTTTCTTT.

The genes are TRBV12-3 or TRBV12-4 and TRBJ1-2; 8 bases match TRBD1. Trimming removed 8 bases from V and 5 bases from J; junction bases left unmatched: 7. This CDR3 has 13 residues. CDR3 residues: CASRGQGPYGYTF. CDR3 nucleotides: TGTGCCAGCCGAGGACAGGGCCCTTATGGCTACACCTTC.

The chain recombines TRBV29-1 with TRBJ2-1; D may be TRBD2 (6 bases). The V gene lost 2 bases and the J gene lost 7 bases, with 12 bases spanning the gap. In germline, CDR1 is SQVTM, CDR2 ANQGSEA. The CDR3 totals 13 residues. CDR3 in amino acids: CSVERLAINEQFF. For the CDR3, the DNA is TGCAGCGTTGAAAGGCTAGCGATAAATGAGCAGTTCTTC.

V gene TRBV6-6 combines with J gene TRBJ1-2; maybe TRBD1 (5 bases). CDR3 size: 14 residues. CDR1 MNHNY and CDR2 SVGAGI come from the germline V gene (reference sequence). Trimming removed 2 bases from V and 0 bases from J, with 7 bases in between. DNA of the CDR3: TGTGCCAGCAGTTACGGGGCCGCTAACTATGGCTACACCTTC. Amino acid sequence: CASSYGAANYGYTF.

J is TRBJ1-1 and V is TRBV28; tentative D call: TRBD1 (6 bases). The V end lost 6 bases, the J end lost 6 bases, and 17 bases lay between the germline ends. The germline V gene has CDR1 MDHEN and CDR2 SYDVKM. The CDR3 consists of 14 residues. The CDR3 region has the DNA TGTGCCAGCAGAGCCTTACAGGGTCGCTCTGAAGCTTTCTTT. Translating gives CASRALQGRSEAFF. The full variable domain, completed using reference TRBV28 and TRBJ1-1, is DVKVTQSSRYLVKRTGEKVFLECVQDMDHENMFWYRQDPGLGLRLIYFSYDVKMKEKGDIPEGYSVSREKKERFSLILESASTNQTSMYLCASRALQGRSEAFFGQGTRLTVV.

This sequence joins TRBV7-8 and TRBJ1-5; no clear D gene. Trimming cost V 1 base and J 1 base, with 11 bases left between them. CDR3 size: 16 residues. Germline V gene sequence: CDR1 SGHVS, CDR2 FQNEAQ. DNA for the CDR3: TGTGCCAGCAGCTTAGACGGCCCGGGGAGCAATCAGCCCCAGCATTTT. This encodes CASSLDGPGSNQPQHF.

As DNA, the CDR3 is TGTGCCAGCCTCCTGGGCGGGCTCGCGAACACCGGGGAGCTGTTTTTT. Translated: CASLLGGLANTGELFF. This chain links TRBV28 with TRBJ2-2; TRBD2 is a possible D gene (5 bases). The germline V gene has CDR1 MDHEN and CDR2 SYDVKM. V was cut by 8 bases and J by 0 bases, with 16 bases left in between. The CDR3 is 16 residues long.

V is TRBV2 and J is TRBJ1-1; D possibly corresponds to TRBD1 (5 bases). Germline CDR1 and CDR2: SNHLY and FYNNEI. V lost 10 bases to trimming and J lost 1 base, with 13 bases between them. The CDR3 extends over 13 amino acids. The CDR3 bases are TGTGCCACCAGCGGGGCAGCGAACACTGAAGCTTTCTTT. Translation: CATSGAANTEAFF.

This clone was recorded only once. V usage is TRBV2 and J usage is TRBJ1-5, with D possibly matching TRBD1 (6 bases). The CDR3 covers 15 residues. Trimming pared 6 bases from V and 2 bases from J, leaving 14 bases between. Germline V gene sequence: CDR1 SNHLY, CDR2 FYNNEI. The DNA of the CDR3 is TGTGCCAGCAGGAAGGGGGATACGGGCAATCAGCCCCAGCATTTT. It translates to CASRKGDTGNQPQHF.